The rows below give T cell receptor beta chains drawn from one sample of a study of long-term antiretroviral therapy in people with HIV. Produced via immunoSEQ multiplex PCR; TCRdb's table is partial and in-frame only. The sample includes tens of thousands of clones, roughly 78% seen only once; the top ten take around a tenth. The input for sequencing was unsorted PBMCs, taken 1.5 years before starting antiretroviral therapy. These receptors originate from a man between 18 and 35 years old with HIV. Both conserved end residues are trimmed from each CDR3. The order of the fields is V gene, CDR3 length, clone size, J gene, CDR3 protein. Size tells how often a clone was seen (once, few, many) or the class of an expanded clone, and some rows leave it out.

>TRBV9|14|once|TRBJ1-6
ASSTPGSSESSPLH
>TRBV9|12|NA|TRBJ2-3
ASSVRGGPDTQY
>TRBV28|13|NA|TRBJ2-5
ASSLYGSGQETQY
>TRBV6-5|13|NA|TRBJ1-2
ASSYKDLGATGYT
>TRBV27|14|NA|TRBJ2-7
ASSDSNPDRDYEQY
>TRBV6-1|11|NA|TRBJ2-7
ASRDRASYEQY
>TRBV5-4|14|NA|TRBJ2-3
ASSSALAGGTDTQY
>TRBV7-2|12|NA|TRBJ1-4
ASSPDRGNEKLF
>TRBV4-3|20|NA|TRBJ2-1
ASSQDGVRASGFLSSYNEQF
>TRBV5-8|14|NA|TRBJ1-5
ASSSRGTGSNQPQH
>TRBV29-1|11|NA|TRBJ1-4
SVAGAVDEKLF
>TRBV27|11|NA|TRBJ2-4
ASADNPRNIQY
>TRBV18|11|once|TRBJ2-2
ASSLSGTGELF
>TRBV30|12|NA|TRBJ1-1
AWSSRGGPTEAF
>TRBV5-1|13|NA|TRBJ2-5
ASSLAPGPQETQY
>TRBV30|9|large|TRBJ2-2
AWNQGGELF
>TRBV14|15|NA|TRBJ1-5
ASSQRFGGGAGQPQH
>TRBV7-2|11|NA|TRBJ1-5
ASSLKGVQPQH
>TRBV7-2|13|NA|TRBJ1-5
ASSLASQGRQPQH
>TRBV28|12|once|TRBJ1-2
ASSFSGGLYGYT
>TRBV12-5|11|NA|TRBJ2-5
ASGLVLWETQY
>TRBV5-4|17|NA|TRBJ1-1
ASSLKVGWGARMNTEAF
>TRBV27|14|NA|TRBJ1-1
ASTPRRTVLNTEAF
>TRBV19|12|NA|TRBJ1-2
ASSIIGTGVGYT
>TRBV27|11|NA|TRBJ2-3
ASRPEHTDTQY
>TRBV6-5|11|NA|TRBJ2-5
ASSGASLRTQY
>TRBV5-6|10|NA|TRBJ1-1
ASSLEGASAF
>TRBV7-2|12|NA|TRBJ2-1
ASNSDLAYNEQF
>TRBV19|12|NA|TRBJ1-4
ASTPWQGDEKLF
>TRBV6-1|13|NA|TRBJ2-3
ASSEVGGGTNTQY
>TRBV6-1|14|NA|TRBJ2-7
ASSAPVGQGDHEQY
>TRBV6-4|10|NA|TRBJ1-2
ASSHDSYGYT
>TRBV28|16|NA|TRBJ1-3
ASSFPGTGGISGNTIY
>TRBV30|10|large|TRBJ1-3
AWSWGYNTIY
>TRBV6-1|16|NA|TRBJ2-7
ASSEALRRTGVGYEQY
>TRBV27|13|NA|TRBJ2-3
ASSFLWTDTDTQY
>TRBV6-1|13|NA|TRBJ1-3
ASSSEVRAGNTIY
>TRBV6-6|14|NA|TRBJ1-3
ASSPGTEPSGNTIY
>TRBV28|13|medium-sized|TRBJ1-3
ASSQDTGTGNTIY
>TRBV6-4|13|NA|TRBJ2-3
ASSDGRGGRDTQY
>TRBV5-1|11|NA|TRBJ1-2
ASSLEGDYGYT
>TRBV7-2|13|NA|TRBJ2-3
ASSATSGGADTQY
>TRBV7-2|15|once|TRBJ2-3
ASSFSGGGMGTDTQY
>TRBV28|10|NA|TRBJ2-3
ASSFLQTTQY
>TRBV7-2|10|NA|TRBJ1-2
ASSPGFYGYT
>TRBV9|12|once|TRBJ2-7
ASSVASGTYEQY
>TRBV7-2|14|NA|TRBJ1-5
ASSLVAGDSNQPQH
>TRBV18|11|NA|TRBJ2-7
ASSKSGLYEQY